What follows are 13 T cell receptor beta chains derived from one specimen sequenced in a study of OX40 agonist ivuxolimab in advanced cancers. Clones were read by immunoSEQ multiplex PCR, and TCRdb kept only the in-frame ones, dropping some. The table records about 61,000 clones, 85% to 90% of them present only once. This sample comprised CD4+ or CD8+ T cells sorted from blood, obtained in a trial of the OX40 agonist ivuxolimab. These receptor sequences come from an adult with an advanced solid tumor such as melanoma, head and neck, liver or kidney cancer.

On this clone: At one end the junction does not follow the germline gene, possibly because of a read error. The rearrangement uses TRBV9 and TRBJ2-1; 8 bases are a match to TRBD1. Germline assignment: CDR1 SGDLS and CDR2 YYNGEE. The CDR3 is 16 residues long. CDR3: CVSSPRDRGHYNEQFF. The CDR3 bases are TGTGTCAGCAGCCCCCGAGACAGGGGACACTACAATGAGCAGTTCTTC.

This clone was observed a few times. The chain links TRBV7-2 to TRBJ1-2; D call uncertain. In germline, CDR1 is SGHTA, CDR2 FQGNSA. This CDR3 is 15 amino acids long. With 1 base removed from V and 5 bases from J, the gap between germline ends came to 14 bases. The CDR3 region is CASSLGGGVQYGYTF. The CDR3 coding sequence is TGTGCCAGCAGCTTAGGCGGCGGGGTTCAGTATGGCTACACCTTC.

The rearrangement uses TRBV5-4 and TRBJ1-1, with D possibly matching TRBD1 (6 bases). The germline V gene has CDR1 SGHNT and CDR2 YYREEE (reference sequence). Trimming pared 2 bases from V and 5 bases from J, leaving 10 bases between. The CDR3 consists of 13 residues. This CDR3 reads CASSLGGRTEAFF. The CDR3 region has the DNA TGTGCCAGCAGCTTAGGGGGGAGGACTGAAGCTTTCTTT.

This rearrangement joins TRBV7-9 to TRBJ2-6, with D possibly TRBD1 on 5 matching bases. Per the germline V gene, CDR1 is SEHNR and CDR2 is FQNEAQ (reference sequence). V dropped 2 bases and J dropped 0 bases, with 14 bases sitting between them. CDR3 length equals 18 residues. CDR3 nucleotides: TGTGCCAGCAGCTTATTCGCTGCTGGACACTCTGGGGCCAACGTCCTGACTTTC. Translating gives CASSLFAAGHSGANVLTF.

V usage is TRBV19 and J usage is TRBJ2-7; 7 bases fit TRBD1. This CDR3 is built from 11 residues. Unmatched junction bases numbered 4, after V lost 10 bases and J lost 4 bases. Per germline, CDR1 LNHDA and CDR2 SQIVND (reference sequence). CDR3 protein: CATSTGYEQYF. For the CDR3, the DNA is TGTGCCACCTCGACAGGGTACGAGCAGTACTTC.

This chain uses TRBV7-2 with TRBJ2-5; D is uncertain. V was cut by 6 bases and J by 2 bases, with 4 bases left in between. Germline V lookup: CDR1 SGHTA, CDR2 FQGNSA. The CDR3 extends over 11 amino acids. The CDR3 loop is CASSKQETQYF. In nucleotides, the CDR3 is TGTGCCAGCAGTAAACAAGAGACCCAGTACTTC.

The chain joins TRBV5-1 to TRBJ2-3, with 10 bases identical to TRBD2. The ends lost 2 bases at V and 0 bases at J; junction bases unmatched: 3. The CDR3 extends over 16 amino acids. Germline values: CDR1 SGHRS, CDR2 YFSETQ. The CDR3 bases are TGCGCCAGCAGCTTTAGGACTAGCGGAAGCACAGATACGCAGTATTTT. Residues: CASSFRTSGSTDTQYF.

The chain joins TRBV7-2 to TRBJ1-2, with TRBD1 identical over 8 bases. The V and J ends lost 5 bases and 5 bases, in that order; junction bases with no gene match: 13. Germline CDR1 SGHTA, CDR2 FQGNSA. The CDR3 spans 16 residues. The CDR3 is CASSLQGAPDTYGYTF. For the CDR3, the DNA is TGTGCCAGCAGCCTTCAGGGGGCGCCGGACACTTATGGCTACACCTTC.

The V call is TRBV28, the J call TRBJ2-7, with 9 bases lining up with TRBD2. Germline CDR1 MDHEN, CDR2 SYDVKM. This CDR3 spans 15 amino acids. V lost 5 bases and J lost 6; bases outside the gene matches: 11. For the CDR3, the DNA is TGTGCCAGCAGTACCGCCCGCGGGGGGGCCGGCGAGCAGTACTTC. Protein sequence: CASSTARGGAGEQYF.

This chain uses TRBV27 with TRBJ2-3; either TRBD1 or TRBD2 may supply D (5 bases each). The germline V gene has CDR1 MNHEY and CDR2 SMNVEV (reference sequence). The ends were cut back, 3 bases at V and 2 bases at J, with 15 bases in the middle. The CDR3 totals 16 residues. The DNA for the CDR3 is TGTGCCAGCAGTTTCTCGGTGGGACCACACACAGATACGCAGTATTTT. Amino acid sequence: CASSFSVGPHTDTQYF.

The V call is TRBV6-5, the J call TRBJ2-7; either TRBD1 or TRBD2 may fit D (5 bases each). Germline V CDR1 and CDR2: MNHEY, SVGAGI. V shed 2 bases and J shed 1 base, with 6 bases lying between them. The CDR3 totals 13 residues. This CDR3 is CASSYGGSYEQYF. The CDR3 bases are TGTGCCAGCAGTTACGGGGGATCCTACGAGCAGTACTTC.

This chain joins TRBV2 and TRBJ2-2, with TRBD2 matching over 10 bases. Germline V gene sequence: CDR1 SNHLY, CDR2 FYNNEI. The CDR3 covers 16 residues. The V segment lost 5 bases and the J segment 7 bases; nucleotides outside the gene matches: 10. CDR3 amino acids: CASSPYGLAEVGELFF. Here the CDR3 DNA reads TGTGCCAGCAGTCCATACGGACTAGCGGAGGTCGGGGAGCTGTTTTTT. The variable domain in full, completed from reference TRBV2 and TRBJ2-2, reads EPEVTQTPSHQVTQMGQEVILRCVPISNHLYFYWYRQILGQKVEFLVSFYNNEISEKSEIFDDQFSVERPDGSNFTLKIRSTKLEDSAMYFCASSPYGLAEVGELFFGEGSRLTVL.

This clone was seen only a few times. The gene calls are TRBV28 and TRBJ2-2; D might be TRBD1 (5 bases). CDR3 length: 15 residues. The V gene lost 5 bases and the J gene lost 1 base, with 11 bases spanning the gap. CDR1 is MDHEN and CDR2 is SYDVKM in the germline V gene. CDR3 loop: CASSVTGWNTGELFF. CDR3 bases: TGTGCCAGCAGTGTAACAGGTTGGAACACCGGGGAGCTGTTTTTT. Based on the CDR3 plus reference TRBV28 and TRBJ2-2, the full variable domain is DVKVTQSSRYLVKRTGEKVFLECVQDMDHENMFWYRQDPGLGLRLIYFSYDVKMKEKGDIPEGYSVSREKKERFSLILESASTNQTSMYLCASSVTGWNTGELFFGEGSRLTVL.